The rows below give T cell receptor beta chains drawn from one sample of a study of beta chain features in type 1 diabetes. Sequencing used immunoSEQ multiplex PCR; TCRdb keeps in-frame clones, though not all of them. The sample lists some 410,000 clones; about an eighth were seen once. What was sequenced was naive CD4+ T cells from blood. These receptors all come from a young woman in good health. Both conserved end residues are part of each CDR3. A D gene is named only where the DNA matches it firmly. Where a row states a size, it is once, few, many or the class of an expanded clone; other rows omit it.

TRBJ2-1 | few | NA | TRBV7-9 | TGTGCCAGCACCCCTCACGAGGCCTCCCATGAGCAGTTCTTC | CASTPHEASHEQFF
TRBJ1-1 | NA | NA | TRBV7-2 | TGTGCCAGCAGACGTGGGGACACCCCGAACACTGAAGCTTTCTTT | CASRRGDTPNTEAFF
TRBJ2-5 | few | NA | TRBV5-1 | TGCGCCAGCAGCCAGGGGTCCCAAGAGACCCAGTACTTC | CASSQGSQETQYF
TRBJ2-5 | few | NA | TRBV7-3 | TGTGCCAGCAGCTTAGTAGTACCACCCCAAGAGACCCAGTACTTC | CASSLVVPPQETQYF
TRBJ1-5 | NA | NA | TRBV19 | TGTGCCAGTAGTAGGCAGAGCAATCAGCCCCAGCATTTT | CASSRQSNQPQHF
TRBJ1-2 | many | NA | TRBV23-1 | TGCGCCAGCAGTCAGAATGGCTACACCTTC | CASSQNGYTF
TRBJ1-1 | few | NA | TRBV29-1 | TGCAGCGTAGCTGGGCTGACAGCGAACACTGAAGCTTTCTTT | CSVAGLTANTEAFF
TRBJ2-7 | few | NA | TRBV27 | TGTGCCAGCAGTTTACGCAGGGACTACGAGCAGTACTTC | CASSLRRDYEQYF
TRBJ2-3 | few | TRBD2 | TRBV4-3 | TGCGCCAGCAGCCAAGGCGGGGGACTCACAGATACGCAGTATTTT | CASSQGGGLTDTQYF
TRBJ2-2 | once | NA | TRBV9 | TGTGCCAGCAGCGTAGGGACGGACACCGGGGAGCTGTTTTTT | CASSVGTDTGELFF
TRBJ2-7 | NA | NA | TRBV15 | TGTGCCACCAGCAGAGATAAAGGACACTTCTCCTACGAGCAGTACTTC | CATSRDKGHFSYEQYF
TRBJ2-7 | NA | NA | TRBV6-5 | TGTGCCAGCAGCTACGGCCGGAGGTTGAAGTACGAGCAGTACTTC | CASSYGRRLKYEQYF
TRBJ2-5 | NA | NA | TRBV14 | TGTGCCAGCAGCCAGTCGATACAAGAGACCCAGTACTTC | CASSQSIQETQYF
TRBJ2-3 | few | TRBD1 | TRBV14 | TGTGCCAGCAGCCAAGTGAGGGGGCAAACTGTTACGCAGTATTTT | CASSQVRGQTVTQYF
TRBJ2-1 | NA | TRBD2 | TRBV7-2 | TGTGCCAGCAGCTTAGTGGGAGCGGGAGTTTCCAATGAGCAGTTCTTC | CASSLVGAGVSNEQFF
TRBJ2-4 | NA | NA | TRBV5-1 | TGCGCCAGCAGCTTGGGGCGGCGGGACATTCAGTACTTC | CASSLGRRDIQYF
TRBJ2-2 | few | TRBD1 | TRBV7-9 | TGTGCCAGCAGCTTGCAAACAGGGGCCCACACCGGGGAGCTGTTTTTT | CASSLQTGAHTGELFF
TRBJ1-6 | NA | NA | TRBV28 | TGTGCCAGCAGTTTTCCTCGGTCCTATAATTCACCCCTCCACTTT | CASSFPRSYNSPLHF
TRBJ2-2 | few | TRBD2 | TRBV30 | TGTGCCTGGAGTGAGGCCAAACTAGCGGGAGGACGCACCGGGGAGCTGTTTTTT | CAWSEAKLAGGRTGELFF
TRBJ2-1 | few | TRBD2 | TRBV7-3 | TGTGCCAGCAGCCCTGGACTAGCGGGAGTGTATGAGCAGTTCTTC | CASSPGLAGVYEQFF
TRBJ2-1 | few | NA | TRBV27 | TGTGCCAGCAGGCCGTCCCGGCCCAATGAGCAGTTCTTC | CASRPSRPNEQFF
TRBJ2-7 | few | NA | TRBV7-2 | TGTGCCAGCAGCGGAAACTACGAGCAGTACTTC | CASSGNYEQYF
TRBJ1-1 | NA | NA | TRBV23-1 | TGCGCCAGCAGGTGGGCCACTGAAGCTTTCTTT | CASRWATEAFF
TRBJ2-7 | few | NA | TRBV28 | TGTGCCAGCAGCCCCGGGGCCTACGAGCAGTACTTC | CASSPGAYEQYF
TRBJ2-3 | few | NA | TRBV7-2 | TGTGCCAGCAGCTTATTTGTGGGCACAGATACGCAGTATTTT | CASSLFVGTDTQYF
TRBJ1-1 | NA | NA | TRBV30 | TGTGCCCAGAGAGACGAAGACACTGAAGCTTTCTTT | CAQRDEDTEAFF
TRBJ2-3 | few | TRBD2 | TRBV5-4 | TGTGCCAGCAGCAGCACTAGCGGGAGCACAGATACGCAGTATTTT | CASSSTSGSTDTQYF
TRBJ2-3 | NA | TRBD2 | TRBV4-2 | TGTGCCAGCAGCCAAGCCCAGCGGGGGGAAGGCACAGATACGCAGTATTTT | CASSQAQRGEGTDTQYF
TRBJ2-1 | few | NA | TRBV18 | TGTGCCAGCTCACCTTCAGGGGAGCGTGAGCAGTTCTTC | CASSPSGEREQFF
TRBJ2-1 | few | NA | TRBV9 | TGTGCCAGCAGCGTAAGCTTGGGACTCCAGTACAATGAGCAGTTCTTC | CASSVSLGLQYNEQFF
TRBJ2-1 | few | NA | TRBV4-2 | TGTGCCAGCAGCCAAGAGTCGACGGCGACCTACAATGAGCAGTTCTTC | CASSQESTATYNEQFF
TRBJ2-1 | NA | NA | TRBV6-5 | TGTGCCAGCAGTTACGGTAACAGGAATGAGCAGTTCTTC | CASSYGNRNEQFF
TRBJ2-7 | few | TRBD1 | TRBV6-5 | TGTGCCAGCAGTCTCCGGGACAGGCACTCCTACGAGCAGTACTTC | CASSLRDRHSYEQYF
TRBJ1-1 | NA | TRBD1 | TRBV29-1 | TGCAGCGTACAGGGGATAATGAACACTGAAGCTTTCTTT | CSVQGIMNTEAFF
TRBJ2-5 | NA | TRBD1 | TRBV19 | TGTGCCAGTAACAAGGACAGGTGGAGCCAAGAGACCCAGTACTTC | CASNKDRWSQETQYF
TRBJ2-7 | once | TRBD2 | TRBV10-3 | TGTGCCATCAGTGACGGCCGGGAGGGCTCCTACGAGCAGTACTTC | CAISDGREGSYEQYF
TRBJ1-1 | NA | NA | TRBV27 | TGTGCCAGCAGTTTCGGCTGGGGCAGACCGAACACTGAAGCTTTCTTT | CASSFGWGRPNTEAFF
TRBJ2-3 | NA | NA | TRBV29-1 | TGCAGTACGGGGTATCGATCCACAGATACGCAGTATTTT | CSTGYRSTDTQYF
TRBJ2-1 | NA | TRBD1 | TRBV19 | TGTGCCAGTAGGGGCAGGGGGTCTAATGAGCAGTTCTTC | CASRGRGSNEQFF
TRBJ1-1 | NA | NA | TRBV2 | TGTGCCAGCAGTCGACAGGTGACTGAAGCTTTCTTT | CASSRQVTEAFF
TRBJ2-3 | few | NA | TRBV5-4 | TGTGCCAGCAGCTTGTCGGGGTTTGGCACAGATACGCAGTATTTT | CASSLSGFGTDTQYF
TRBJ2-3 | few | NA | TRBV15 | TGTGCCACCAGCAGTGTTCAGGGGGATACGCAGTATTTT | CATSSVQGDTQYF
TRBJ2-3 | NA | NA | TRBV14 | TGTGCCAGCAGCCTGACCTACACAGATACGCAGTATTTT | CASSLTYTDTQYF
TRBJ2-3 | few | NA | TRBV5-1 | TGCGCCAGCAGCTTGGAAGGGGCGTCAGATACGCAGTATTTT | CASSLEGASDTQYF
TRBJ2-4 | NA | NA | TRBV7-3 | TGTGCCAGCAGCCCGGGCCCGGACAGTCAACAGTACTTC | CASSPGPDSQQYF
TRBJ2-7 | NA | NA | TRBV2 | TGTGCCAGCAGTCCGACAGACGAGCAGTACTTC | CASSPTDEQYF
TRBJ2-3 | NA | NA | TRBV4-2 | TGTGCCAGCAGCCAAGACCCACAGGGTTCCAGGGCAGATACGCAGTATTTT | CASSQDPQGSRADTQYF
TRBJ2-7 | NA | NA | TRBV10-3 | TGTGCCATAGATAGGCAGGGTATATACGAGCAGTACTTC | CAIDRQGIYEQYF
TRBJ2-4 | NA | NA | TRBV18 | TGTGCCAGCTCACCACCCCTACAGGGGGGGAACATTCAGTACTTC | CASSPPLQGGNIQYF